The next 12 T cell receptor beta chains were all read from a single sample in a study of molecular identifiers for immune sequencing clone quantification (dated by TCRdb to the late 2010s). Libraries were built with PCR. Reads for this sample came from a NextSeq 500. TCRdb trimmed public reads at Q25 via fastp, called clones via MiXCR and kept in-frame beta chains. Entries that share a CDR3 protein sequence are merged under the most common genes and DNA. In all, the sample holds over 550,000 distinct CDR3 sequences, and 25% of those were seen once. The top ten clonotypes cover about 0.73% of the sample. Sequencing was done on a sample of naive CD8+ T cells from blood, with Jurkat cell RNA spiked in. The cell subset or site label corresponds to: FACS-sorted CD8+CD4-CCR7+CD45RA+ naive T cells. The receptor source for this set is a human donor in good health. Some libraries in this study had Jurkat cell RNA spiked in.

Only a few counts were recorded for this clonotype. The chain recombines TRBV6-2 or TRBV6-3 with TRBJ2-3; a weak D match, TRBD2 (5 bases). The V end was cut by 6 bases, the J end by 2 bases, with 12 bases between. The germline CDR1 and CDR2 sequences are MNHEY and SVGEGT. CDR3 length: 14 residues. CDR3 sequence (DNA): TGTGCCAGCAGAGCTAGCCCACCCACAGATACGCAGTATTTT. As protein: CASRASPPTDTQYF.

CDR3 residues: CASSFRGPEVEQYF. CDR3 bases: TGTGCCAGCAGTTTCCGGGGCCCCGAGGTGGAGCAGTACTTC. The rearrangement joins TRBV27 to TRBJ2-7; D could derive from TRBD1 or TRBD2 (5 bases each). The ends were cut back, 3 bases at V and 7 bases at J, with 16 bases in the middle. There are 14 residues in the CDR3. The germline gives CDR1 MNHEY, CDR2 SMNVEV (reference sequence).

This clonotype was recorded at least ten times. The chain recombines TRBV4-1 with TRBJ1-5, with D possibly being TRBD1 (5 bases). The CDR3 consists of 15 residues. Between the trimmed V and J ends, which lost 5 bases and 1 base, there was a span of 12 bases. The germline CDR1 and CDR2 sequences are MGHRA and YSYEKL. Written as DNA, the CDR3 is TGCGCCAGCAGCGCCGGGACGGGGAGCAATCAGCCCCAGCATTTT. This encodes CASSAGTGSNQPQHF.

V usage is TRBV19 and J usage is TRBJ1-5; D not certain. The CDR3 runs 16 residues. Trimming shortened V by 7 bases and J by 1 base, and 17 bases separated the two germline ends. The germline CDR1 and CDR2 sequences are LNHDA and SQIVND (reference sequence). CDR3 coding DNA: TGTGCCAGTACCGCCCGGGAATCTGTCAGCAATCAGCCCCAGCATTTT. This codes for CASTARESVSNQPQHF.

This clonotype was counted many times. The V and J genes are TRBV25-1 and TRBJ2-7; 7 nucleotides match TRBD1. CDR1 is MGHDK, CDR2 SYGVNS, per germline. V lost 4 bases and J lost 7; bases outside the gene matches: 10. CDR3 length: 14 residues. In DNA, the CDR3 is TGTGCCAGCAGTGGGTGGACAGGAATAGGGGAGCAGTACTTC. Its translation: CASSGWTGIGEQYF.

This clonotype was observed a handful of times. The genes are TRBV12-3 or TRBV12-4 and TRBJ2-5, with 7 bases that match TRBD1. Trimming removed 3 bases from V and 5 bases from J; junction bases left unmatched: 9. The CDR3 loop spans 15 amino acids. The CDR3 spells CASSFVGGLGETQYF. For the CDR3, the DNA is TGTGCCAGCAGTTTTGTAGGGGGCCTCGGGGAGACCCAGTACTTC.

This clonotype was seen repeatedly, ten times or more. CDR3 in amino acids: CASSPGQLYEQYF. As DNA, the CDR3 is TGTGCCAGCTCCCCAGGGCAGCTCTACGAGCAGTACTTC. The chain links TRBV19 to TRBJ2-7; D perhaps matches TRBD1 (5 bases). V lost 9 bases to trimming and J lost 3 bases, with 15 bases between them. Germline lookup yields CDR1 LNHDA and CDR2 SQIVND (reference sequence). This CDR3 has 13 amino acids.

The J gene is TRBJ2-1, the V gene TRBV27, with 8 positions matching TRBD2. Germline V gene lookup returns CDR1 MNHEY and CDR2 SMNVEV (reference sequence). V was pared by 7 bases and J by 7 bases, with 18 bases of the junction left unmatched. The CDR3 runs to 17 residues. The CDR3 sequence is CASNSVQGFGGRNEQFF. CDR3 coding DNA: TGTGCCAGCAACTCCGTACAGGGTTTCGGCGGGAGGAATGAGCAGTTCTTC.

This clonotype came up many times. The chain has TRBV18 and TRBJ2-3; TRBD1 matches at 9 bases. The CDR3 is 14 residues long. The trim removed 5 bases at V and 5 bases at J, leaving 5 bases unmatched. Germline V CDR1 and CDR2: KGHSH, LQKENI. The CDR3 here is CASSTGQGLDTQYF. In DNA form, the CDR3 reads TGTGCCAGCTCAACGGGACAGGGCCTAGATACGCAGTATTTT.

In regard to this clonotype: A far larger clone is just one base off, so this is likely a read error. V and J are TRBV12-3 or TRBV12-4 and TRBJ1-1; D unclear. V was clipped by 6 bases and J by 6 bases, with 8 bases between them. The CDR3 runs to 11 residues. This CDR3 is CASSSVAEAFF. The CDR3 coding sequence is TGTGCCAGCAGCTCGGTGGCTGAAGCTTTCTTT.

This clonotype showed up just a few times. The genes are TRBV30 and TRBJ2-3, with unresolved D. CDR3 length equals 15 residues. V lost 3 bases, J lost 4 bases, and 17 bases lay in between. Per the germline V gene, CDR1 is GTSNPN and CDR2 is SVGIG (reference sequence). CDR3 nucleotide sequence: TGTGCCTGGAGCGCAGTGGTCACCAACGCAGATACGCAGTATTTT. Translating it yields CAWSAVVTNADTQYF.

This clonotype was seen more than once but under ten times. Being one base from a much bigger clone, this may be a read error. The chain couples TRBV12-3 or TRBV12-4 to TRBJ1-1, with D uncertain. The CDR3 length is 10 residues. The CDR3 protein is CAISYTEAFF. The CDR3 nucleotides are TGTGCCATCAGTTACACTGAAGCTTTCTTT.